This TCR beta chain comes out of a study of cytomegalovirus exposure and HLA in healthy donors (dated by TCRdb to the late 2010s). Context from the whole study: In an earlier analysis of 587 of the donors, 276 Gb of sequence data and 90 million to 120 million unique TCR beta sequences from approximately 180 million T cells were reported. Roughly 5 DR-DQ haplotypes were handled as single units for association and clustering, since linkage in the cohort was strong. A later analysis re-examined previously published TCR beta repertoires from more than 600 donors and added high-resolution HLA genotyping to investigate patterns of TCR occurrence. To decide whether each TCR beta V gene segment behaved as functional or pseudogenic, an earlier analysis of nearly 600 of the donors relied on high-throughput TCR beta sequencing. Donor age, sex, ethnicity and CMV serostatus were compiled alongside the repertoire data. HLA typing included class I and class II loci at four-digit resolution. About 280 gigabases of sequencing data and tens of millions of unique TCR sequences were included in an early release covering about 620 HLA-typed donors. Along with the roughly 700-subject first cohort, a separate validation cohort of over a hundred different subjects was used. The study profiled the T cell repertoires of 500 to 800 subjects by immunosequencing and related them to cytomegalovirus serostatus. The study combined high-throughput TCR immunosequencing, statistical association of individual TCRs with disease status, and machine learning to predict cytomegalovirus infection status. Of the roughly 420 genotyped donors, 65% to 90% were placed in the genetic ancestry cluster associated with self-reported Caucasian donors. Among 300 to 500 genotyped donors of the cohort, an average of around 250,000 unique TCR beta nucleotide sequences was sequenced per donor, of which 15% to 20% were non-productive. Rather than drawing on any new phenotypic data, the later analysis identified candidate immune exposures from TCR beta sequences and the way those sequences occurred across donors. All discovery cohort repertoires had been generated using a single sequencing platform. A later genetic analysis used genome-wide SNP genotypes for about 60% of the roughly 670 donors, treating that subset as a discovery cohort. The study was designed to test whether signatures of past pathogen exposure could be identified by cataloging public T cell receptors. The number of donors typed differed by locus, with about 629-630 for A, B, C, DRB1 and DQB1, around 560 for DQA1, under 610 for DPA1, and over 400 for DPB1. Beyond this particular receptor, the publication reports: The classifier was reported to diagnose cytomegalovirus status with high specificity and sensitivity in both the original and validation cohorts. Broadly in line with IMGT annotations, most TCR beta V segments showed up in productive rearrangements about 87% or about 30% of the time in an earlier analysis of a few hundred of the donors. An association between a missense DCLRE1C variant and V-gene and J-gene trimming of TCR beta chains was found in a later genetic analysis and replicated in an independent cohort. While some public TCRs were present in many individuals, most TCR sequences turned up only very rarely across donors. Presence/absence analyses assumed roughly uniform sequencing depth across donors, an assumption that may not hold. The authors suggested that the approach could potentially be extended to other disease states and immunological phenotypes. Because counts were too low, seventeen rarely observed V segments, including chromosome 9 orphons, were left out of the earlier analysis of about 620 of the donors. In this cohort, only TCR beta chains were sequenced, and detectable features were limited by the absence of alpha or paired-chain data. In a later analysis, several top co-occurrence clusters were reported to appear linked to parvovirus B19, influenza, CMV and Epstein-Barr virus. Because HLA typing was unavailable for some donors at each locus, only the typed subset was used in association tests. In a later analysis, the rate of TCR association differed among HLA loci, with DRB1 alleles having the most associated TCRs and HLA-C alleles having the fewest. Assigning TCR associations to individual alleles was difficult when HLA alleles, especially DR and DQ, strongly co-occurred. In a later analysis, most CMV-associated TCR beta chains were found to appear HLA-restricted, with HLA associations seemingly driven largely by CMV exposure. In a later analysis, HLA-associated TCR beta chains showed more clonal expansion and lower generation probabilities than non-associated chains that were equally common. The 87-base-pair reads could not distinguish some IMGT-functional V segments, including TRBV6-2 and TRBV6-3, so those segments were excluded. The study listed approximately 150 TCR beta chains as associated with cytomegalovirus. A further reported finding was that TCR beta sequences accurately predicted the HLA-A and HLA-B alleles for most subjects in the first cohort. In vitro tests confirmed that a few of the cytomegalovirus-associated TCR beta chains recognize cytomegalovirus antigens. Linkage disequilibrium might explain the correlated functional status among segregating V segments, but an unknown experimental factor could not be ruled out. A cluster of highly shared sequence variants was judged likely to be a technical artifact of the sequencing pipeline. For the cohort, immune exposure information was limited to CMV serostatus. In a later analysis, some 18,000 TCR beta sequences were associated with specific HLA alleles at a false discovery rate of 0.05. Compared with the roughly 670-donor mean, donors in an Asian-associated ancestry cluster had fewer N-insertions in productive TCRs, according to a later genetic analysis.

The germline V gene yields SGDLS for CDR1 and YYNGEE for CDR2. The CDR3 runs 16 residues from the cysteine to the phenylalanine. Only the CDR3 DNA stays, 48 bases, in frame from base 1. Trimming accounts for 3 bases at V and 8 bases at J, while the number of junction bases matched to no gene is 13. In total, 500 to 700 healthy bone marrow donors made up the cohort. At the time of sampling, all cohort members were nominally healthy, though unrecorded immune exposures were likely present. The donor tested CMV seropositive, placing the donor among the 289 seropositive members of the cohort. Every donor gave a peripheral blood sample, and the peripheral blood mononuclear cells from that sample were used for TCR beta sequencing. Genomic DNA was extracted from the blood cell samples with the Qiagen DNeasy Blood Extraction Kit. This clone has just a few counts. This clone's antigen is unknown. No much larger clone exists at a distance of one base, and base qualities are not known.

Library method: the immunoSEQ multiplex PCR assay. The multiplex PCR relied on a mix of 60 forward primers for TCR Vbeta segments and 13 reverse primers for TCR Jbeta segments. The CDR3 region of rearranged TCR beta genes was amplified from genomic DNA by a multiplex PCR assay. On the Illumina HiSeq System, the amplified TCR beta libraries were sequenced as 87-base-pair reads. Per the authors' processing: A later analysis tallied tens of millions of unique TCR beta chains across the roughly 610 repertoires, and some 10 million of those chains were shared by two or more donors. Raw reads were error-corrected and collapsed into unique sequences with a nearest-neighbor algorithm that merged closely related sequences to remove PCR and sequencing errors. CDR3 sequences were aligned to IMGT reference sequences to assign V, D and J gene segments. Each retained sequence needed at least a six-nucleotide match to both a V gene segment and a J gene segment. Rearrangements were classified as productive when the CDR3 lacked stop codons and remained in frame with V and J, and all other rearrangements were classified as non-productive. Following IMGT convention, CDR3 was defined as the stretch from the second conserved V-encoded cysteine to the conserved J-encoded phenylalanine. The earlier analysis of approximately 590 of the donors excluded any sequence lacking an unambiguous match to a single V gene segment. In an earlier analysis of approximately 610 of the donors, V segments were called functional above 56.7% productive rearrangements and were called segregating when the between-donor standard deviation exceeded 5%. A statistical classification framework was built to diagnose cytomegalovirus status from the catalog of TCR beta chain sequences. A later analysis assigned V and J genes by comparing TCR nucleotide sequences with IMGT/GENE-DB human TR gene sequences. Using the TCRdist pipeline, a later analysis assigned CDR3 sequences along with most-parsimonious VDJ recombination scenarios. In a later analysis, each TCR beta chain was defined by its CDR3 amino acid sequence together with its V-gene family, and reads without a unique V-gene family were excluded. A later analysis removed 550 to 700 highly shared, low-generation-probability nucleotide sequences to deal with suspected cross-contamination and a sequencing artifact. A later analysis calculated a clonal expansion index for each public chain from normalized within-repertoire ranks of inferred template counts. In a later analysis, generation probabilities were computed using a VDJ recombination model fitted to out-of-frame rearrangements, and the results were checked against IGoR. Hypergeometric tests were used in a later analysis to score TCR-TCR, TCR-HLA and TCR-CMV co-occurrence, with a repertoire-size bias correction applied to the TCR pairs. To estimate false discovery rates, a later analysis permuted the HLA or CMV assignments 20 times. In a later analysis, co-occurring TCRs were grouped using DBSCAN, and TCRdist sequence similarity was added for clustering within HLA-allele-positive subsets. Repertoires with fewer than 30,000 or more than 120,000 public chains, plus five repertoires with anomalous nucleotide sharing, were excluded from co-occurrence clustering. The table was pulled from immuneACCESS by TCRdb, which kept in-frame rearrangements only. Such tables lose some clones; where checked, under half of the loss comes from unresolved V genes, and the rest has no known cause. The DNA was the basis for D and trimming; V, J and clone size are from that table. Present in this sample are about 190,000 clones, around 78% of which were seen just once. The ten most abundant clones make up 11% to 15% of the sample.

Sequencing was performed on PBMCs. The sequence was collected from a woman in her twenties or thirties in good health and CMV-seropositive. The V gene is TRBV9 and the J gene is TRBJ1-4, with TRBD1 identical over 7 junction bases. The CDR3 protein is CASSAATGPMGEKLFF. The nucleotides read TGTGCCAGCAGCGCAGCGACAGGGCCCATGGGGGAAAAACTGTTTTTT.